The sequence of this TCR beta chain was determined in a study of blood T cells in healthy people across ages. The study's findings and limits: Across the age range, TCR beta diversity per million T cells fell in a roughly linear way. Diversity was estimated from one million T cells, and these estimates were considered underestimates. Bulk PBMC profiling left naive and antigen-experienced comparisons inconclusive.

The use of a sample-barcoded 5' primer and a J-beta primer mix characterized a second PCR of about 7 to 12 cycles. Each CDR3 protein is one row after TCRdb ran MiXCR on the 5' RACE reads. The repertoire holds some 1.4 million distinct CDR3 sequences, about 43% seen once, with roughly 7.9% in the top ten. This clonotype was seen a handful of times. Its specificity is not known. The clonotype was recovered from a woman between 18 and 29 years old in good health. Sequences were obtained from blood.

The CDR3 region has the DNA TGCAGCGTTCGACTATTCGACAATGAGCAGTTCTTC. This translates into CSVRLFDNEQFF. This rearrangement joins TRBV29-1 to TRBJ2-1, with D possibly matching TRBD2 (5 bases). Trimming took 5 bases from V and 5 from J, leaving 10 bases between them. In germline, CDR1 is SQVTM, CDR2 ANQGSEA. The CDR3 totals 12 residues.